Listed below are T cell receptor beta chains from one sample, sequenced in a study of CD8 T cells in Susac syndrome. TCRdb re-analysed the immunoSEQ multiplex PCR reads in MiXCR, keeping a single row per CDR3 protein. Of 100,000 to 150,000 distinct CDR3 sequences in the sample, around 94% are singletons; the top ten hold roughly 0.087%. Sequencing was carried out using CD4+ T cells from PBMCs. Source of these receptors: a human donor in good health. The CDR3 runs from the conserved cysteine through the conserved F or W. D genes are given only for firm matches. The size entry is marked missing in some rows and otherwise reads once, few, many or a size class.

j_call clone_size v_call d_call cdr3_nt cdr3_aa
TRBJ2-7 - TRBV5-1 TRBD2 TGCGCCAGCAGCTTGGAGGGGACTAGCGGTTACGAGCAGTACTTC CASSLEGTSGYEQYF
TRBJ1-1 - TRBV12-3/TRBV12-4 - TGTGCCAGCAGTTTATCAAGTTACATGAACACTGAAGCTTTCTTT CASSLSSYMNTEAFF
TRBJ1-5 - TRBV4-3 - TGCGCCAGCAGCCAAGATCACGCAGCACTACAGCCCCAGCATTTT CASSQDHAALQPQHF
TRBJ2-7 - TRBV20-1 - TGCAGTGCACCCAGGCGGGCCTCTACCTACGAGCAGTACTTC CSAPRRASTYEQYF
TRBJ2-7 - TRBV20-1 TRBD2 TGCAGTGCTTCGGGACTAGCGGGAGGTAGAGACGAGCAGTACTTC CSASGLAGGRDEQYF
TRBJ2-2 - TRBV4-3 TRBD2 TGCGCCAGCAGCCAAGATCTAGCGGGAGGGCGCACCGGGGAGCTGTTTTTT CASSQDLAGGRTGELFF
TRBJ2-1 - TRBV18 - TGTGCCAGCTCACCACCGTCCCAGGTTGATGAGCAGTTCTTC CASSPPSQVDEQFF
TRBJ2-7 once TRBV7-8 - TGTGCCAGCAGCCAAAATTTTCCGGGGATCTCCTACGAGCAGTACTTC CASSQNFPGISYEQYF
TRBJ2-7 - TRBV13 TRBD2 TGTGCCAGCAGCGTACCCGGGACTAGCGGGCAGTACTTC CASSVPGTSGQYF
TRBJ2-3 - TRBV20-1 TRBD2 TGCAGTGCTAGCGTGAGCGGGGTCGGAGATACGCAGTATTTT CSASVSGVGDTQYF
TRBJ2-3 - TRBV29-1 - TGCTCCATTGGGGCAGGGGCGAGCACAGATACGCAGTATTTT CSIGAGASTDTQYF
TRBJ1-5 - TRBV10-3 TRBD1 TGTGCCATCAGCGAACGGACAGGGGGCAATCAGCCCCAGCATTTT CAISERTGGNQPQHF
TRBJ1-1 once TRBV6-2/TRBV6-3 TRBD1 TGTGCCAGCAGGACGGTCCGACAGGGATTGCCTATGAACACTGAAGCTTTCTTT CASRTVRQGLPMNTEAFF
TRBJ2-7 - TRBV11-2 TRBD2 TGTGCCAGCAGCTTGGCTAGCGGGAAAGACGAGCAGTACTTC CASSLASGKDEQYF
TRBJ2-5 - TRBV12-5 - TGTGCTAGTGGTGCGAAAGAGACCCAGTACTTC CASGAKETQYF
TRBJ1-1 - TRBV20-1 - TGCAGTGCTTATATGAACACTGAAGCTTTCTTT CSAYMNTEAFF
TRBJ1-1 - TRBV29-1 - TGCAGCGTTTTCCTTATCTCACCGAACACTGAAGCTTTCTTT CSVFLISPNTEAFF
TRBJ1-1 - TRBV30 - TGTGCCTGGAGACTTATGAACACTGAAGCTTTCTTT CAWRLMNTEAFF
TRBJ2-3 few TRBV7-2 - TGTGCCAGCAGCTTAGTCCTAGGGGGGTACACAGATACGCAGTATTTT CASSLVLGGYTDTQYF
TRBJ2-7 - TRBV25-1 TRBD2 TGTGCCATACTTAGGAAGCAGAACCGGGAGGACGAGCAGTACTTC CAILRKQNREDEQYF
TRBJ2-7 - TRBV7-9 - TGTGCCAGCAGCTTAGAAGGAGGGTTCTCCTACGAGCAGTACTTC CASSLEGGFSYEQYF
TRBJ1-1 - TRBV20-1 TRBD1 TGCAGTGCCCTGGGACAGGGAAACACTGAAGCTTTCTTT CSALGQGNTEAFF
TRBJ2-1 once TRBV7-2 TRBD1 TGTGCCAGCAGCTTCCCGGGACAGGCGAATGAGCAGTTCTTC CASSFPGQANEQFF
TRBJ1-2 - TRBV5-4 TRBD1 TGTGCCAGCAGCTCTGAGAAACAGGGGAGGGGCTATGGCTACACCTTC CASSSEKQGRGYGYTF
TRBJ2-5 - TRBV2 - TGTGCCAGCAGCTTAATACGGGAGACCCAGTACTTC CASSLIRETQYF
TRBJ2-1 - TRBV20-1 TRBD1 TGCAGTGCCCCCAAGGGGGGGACAGGGAGGAATGAGCAGTTCTTC CSAPKGGTGRNEQFF
TRBJ2-3 once TRBV18 TRBD2 TGTGCCAGCTCCTACGACGGACTAGCGGGAGGGCGGACCGGTACGCAGTATTTT CASSYDGLAGGRTGTQYF
TRBJ2-1 - TRBV5-4 TRBD2 TGTGCCAGCGGACGGGAGGGCCCCGACAATGAGCAGTTCTTC CASGREGPDNEQFF
TRBJ1-3 - TRBV6-6 - TGTGCCAGCAGGACACAGAACACCATATATTTT CASRTQNTIYF
TRBJ2-3 - TRBV6-1 TRBD1 TGTGCCAGCAGCCTGGGACAGGGCCTCCCCACCACAGATACGCAGTATTTT CASSLGQGLPTTDTQYF
TRBJ1-3 - TRBV4-1 - TGCGCCAGCAGGGACAGATCAAGCGGAAACACCATATATTTT CASRDRSSGNTIYF
TRBJ1-1 - TRBV11-2 - TGTGCCAGCAGCTTGACTCAGGACGGCACTGAAGCTTTCTTT CASSLTQDGTEAFF
TRBJ2-5 - TRBV29-1 - TGCAGCGTTGCCTCCCCGGTTGGGAGATTACATGAGACCCAGTACTTC CSVASPVGRLHETQYF
TRBJ2-6 - TRBV2 - TGTGCCAGCAGCCTTACAATCGGGGGGGCCAACGTCCTGACTTTC CASSLTIGGANVLTF
TRBJ1-2 - TRBV7-2 - TGTGCCAGCAGCAAACGAGAGGTCTATGGCTACACCTTC CASSKREVYGYTF